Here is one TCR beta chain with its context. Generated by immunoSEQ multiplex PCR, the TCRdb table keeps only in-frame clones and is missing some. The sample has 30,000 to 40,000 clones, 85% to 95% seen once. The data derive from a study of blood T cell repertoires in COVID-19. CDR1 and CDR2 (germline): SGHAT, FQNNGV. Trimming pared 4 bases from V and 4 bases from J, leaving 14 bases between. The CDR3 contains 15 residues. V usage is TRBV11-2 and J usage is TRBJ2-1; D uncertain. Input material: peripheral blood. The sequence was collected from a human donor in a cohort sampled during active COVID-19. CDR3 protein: CASSYEASSYNEQFF. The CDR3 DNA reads TGTGCCAGCAGCTACGAAGCCTCCTCTTACAATGAGCAGTTCTTC.